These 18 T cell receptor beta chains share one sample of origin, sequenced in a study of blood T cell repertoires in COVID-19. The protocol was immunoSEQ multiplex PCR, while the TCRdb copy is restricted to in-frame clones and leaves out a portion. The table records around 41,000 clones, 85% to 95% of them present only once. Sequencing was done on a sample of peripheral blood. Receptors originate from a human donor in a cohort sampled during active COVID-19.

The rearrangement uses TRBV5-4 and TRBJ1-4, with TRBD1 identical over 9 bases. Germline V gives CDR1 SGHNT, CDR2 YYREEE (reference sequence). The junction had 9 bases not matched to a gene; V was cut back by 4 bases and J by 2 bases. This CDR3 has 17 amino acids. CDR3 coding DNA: TGTGCCAGCAGCCCCCGACAGGGGGGGCTCACTAATGAAAAACTGTTTTTT. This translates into CASSPRQGGLTNEKLFF.

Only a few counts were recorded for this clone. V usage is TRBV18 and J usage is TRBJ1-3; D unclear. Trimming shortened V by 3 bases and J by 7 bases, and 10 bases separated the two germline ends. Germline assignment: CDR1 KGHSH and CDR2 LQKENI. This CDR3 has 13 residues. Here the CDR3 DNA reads TGTGCCAGCTCACCTAGCGGGGAGAACACCATATATTTT. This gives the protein CASSPSGENTIYF.

CDR3 loop: CASSIAPWENYGYTF. The CDR3 DNA sequence: TGTGCCAGTAGTATCGCCCCCTGGGAGAACTATGGCTACACCTTC. This chain uses TRBV19 with TRBJ1-2; D unclear. Germline V gene sequence: CDR1 LNHDA, CDR2 SQIVND (reference sequence). The V end lost 3 bases, the J end lost 2 bases, and 13 bases lay between the germline ends. The CDR3 extends over 15 amino acids.

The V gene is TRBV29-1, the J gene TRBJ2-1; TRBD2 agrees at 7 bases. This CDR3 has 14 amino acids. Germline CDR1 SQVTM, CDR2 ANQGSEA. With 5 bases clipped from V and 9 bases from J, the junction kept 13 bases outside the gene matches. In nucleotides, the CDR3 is TGCAGCGTTCCTGGCAATGGACTAGTGGGTGAGCAGTTCTTC. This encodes CSVPGNGLVGEQFF.

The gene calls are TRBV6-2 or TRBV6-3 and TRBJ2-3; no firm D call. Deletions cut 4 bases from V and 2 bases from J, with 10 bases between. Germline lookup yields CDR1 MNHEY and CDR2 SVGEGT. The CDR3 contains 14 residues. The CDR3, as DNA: TGTGCCAGCAGTTTTACCCTAATCACAGATACGCAGTATTTT. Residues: CASSFTLITDTQYF.

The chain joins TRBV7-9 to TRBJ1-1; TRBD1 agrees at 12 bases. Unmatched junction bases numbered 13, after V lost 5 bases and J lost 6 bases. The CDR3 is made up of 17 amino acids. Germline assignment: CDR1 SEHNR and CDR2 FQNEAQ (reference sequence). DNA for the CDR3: TGTGCCAGCAGCCCTTTCTTCGGGACAGGGGGCGCGGCTGAAGCTTTCTTT. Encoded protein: CASSPFFGTGGAAEAFF.

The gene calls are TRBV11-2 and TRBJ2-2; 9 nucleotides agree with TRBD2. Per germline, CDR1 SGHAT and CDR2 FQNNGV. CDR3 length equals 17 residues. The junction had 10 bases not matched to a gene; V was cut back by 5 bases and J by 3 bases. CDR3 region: CASSLWGPSGDTGELFF. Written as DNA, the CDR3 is TGTGCCAGCAGCCTCTGGGGGCCTAGCGGGGACACCGGGGAGCTGTTTTTT.

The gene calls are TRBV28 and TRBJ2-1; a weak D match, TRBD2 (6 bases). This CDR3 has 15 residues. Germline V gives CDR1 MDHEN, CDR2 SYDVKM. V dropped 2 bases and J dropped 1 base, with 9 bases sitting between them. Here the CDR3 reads CASSLVSGSYNEQFF. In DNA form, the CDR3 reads TGTGCCAGCAGTTTAGTCAGCGGGTCCTACAATGAGCAGTTCTTC.

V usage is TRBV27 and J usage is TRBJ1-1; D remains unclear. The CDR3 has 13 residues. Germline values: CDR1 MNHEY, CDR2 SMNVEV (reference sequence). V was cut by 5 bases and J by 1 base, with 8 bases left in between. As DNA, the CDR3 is TGTGCCAGCAGTCCCTCGGGGAACACTGAAGCTTTCTTT. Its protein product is CASSPSGNTEAFF.

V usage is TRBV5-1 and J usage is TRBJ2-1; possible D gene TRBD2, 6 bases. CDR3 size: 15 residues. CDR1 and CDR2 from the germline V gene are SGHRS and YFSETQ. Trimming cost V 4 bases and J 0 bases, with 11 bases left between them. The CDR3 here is CASSRDWSSYNEQFF. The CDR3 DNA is TGCGCCAGCAGCAGGGACTGGTCCTCCTACAATGAGCAGTTCTTC.

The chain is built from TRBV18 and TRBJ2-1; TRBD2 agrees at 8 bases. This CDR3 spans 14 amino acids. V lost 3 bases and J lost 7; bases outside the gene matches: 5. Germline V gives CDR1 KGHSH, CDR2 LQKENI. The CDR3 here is CASSPRGLVNEQFF. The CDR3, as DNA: TGTGCCAGCTCACCGCGGGGACTAGTAAATGAGCAGTTCTTC.

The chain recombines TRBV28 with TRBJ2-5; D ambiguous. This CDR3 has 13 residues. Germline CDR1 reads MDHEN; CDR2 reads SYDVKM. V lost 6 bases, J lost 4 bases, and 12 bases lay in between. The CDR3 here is CASRPAERETQYF. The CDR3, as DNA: TGTGCCAGCAGACCTGCTGAGCGAGAGACCCAGTACTTC. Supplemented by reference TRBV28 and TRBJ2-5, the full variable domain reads DVKVTQSSRYLVKRTGEKVFLECVQDMDHENMFWYRQDPGLGLRLIYFSYDVKMKEKGDIPEGYSVSREKKERFSLILESASTNQTSMYLCASRPAERETQYFGPGTRLLVL.

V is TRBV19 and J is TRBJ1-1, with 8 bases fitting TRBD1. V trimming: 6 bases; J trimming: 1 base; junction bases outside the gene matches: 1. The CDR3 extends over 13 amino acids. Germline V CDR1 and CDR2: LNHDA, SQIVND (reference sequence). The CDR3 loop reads CASSQGANTEAFF. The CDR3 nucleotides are TGTGCCAGTAGCCAGGGGGCGAACACTGAAGCTTTCTTT.

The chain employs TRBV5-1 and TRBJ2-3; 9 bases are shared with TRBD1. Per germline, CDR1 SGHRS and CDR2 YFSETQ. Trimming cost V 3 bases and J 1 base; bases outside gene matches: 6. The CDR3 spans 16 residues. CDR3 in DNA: TGCGCCAGCAGCTCGGACAGGGGTGGTGGCACAGATACGCAGTATTTT. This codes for CASSSDRGGGTDTQYF.

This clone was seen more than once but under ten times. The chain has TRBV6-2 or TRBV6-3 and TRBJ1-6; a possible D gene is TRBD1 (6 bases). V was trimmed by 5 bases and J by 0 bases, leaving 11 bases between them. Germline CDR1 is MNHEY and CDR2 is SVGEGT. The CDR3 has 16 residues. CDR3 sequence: CASSPGQSSYNSPLHF. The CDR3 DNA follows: TGTGCCAGCAGTCCCGGACAGAGCTCCTATAATTCACCCCTCCACTTT.

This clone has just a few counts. CDR3 DNA sequence: TGTGCCAGCAGCCCCCTCACCTACACCGGGGACAGCTCCTACGAGCAGTACTTC. Translation: CASSPLTYTGDSSYEQYF. The chain has TRBV14 and TRBJ2-7; 7 positions match TRBD1. CDR3 size: 18 residues. V was clipped by 4 bases and J by 0 bases; unmatched bases: 15. In germline, CDR1 is SGHDN, CDR2 FVKESK.

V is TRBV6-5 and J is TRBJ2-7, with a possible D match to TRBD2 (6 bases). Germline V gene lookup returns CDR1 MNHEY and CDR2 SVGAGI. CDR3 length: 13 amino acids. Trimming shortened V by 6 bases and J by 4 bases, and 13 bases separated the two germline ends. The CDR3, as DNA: TGTGCCAGCAGACAGCAGGGAGGTTACGAGCAGTACTTC. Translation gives CASRQQGGYEQYF.

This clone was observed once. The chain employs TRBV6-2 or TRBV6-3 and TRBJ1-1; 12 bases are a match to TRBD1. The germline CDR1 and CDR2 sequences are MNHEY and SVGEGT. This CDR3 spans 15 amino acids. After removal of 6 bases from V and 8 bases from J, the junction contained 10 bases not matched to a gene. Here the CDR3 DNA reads TGTGCCAGCAGCCAACCGGGACAGGGGGCAAGCGAAGCTTTCTTT. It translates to CASSQPGQGASEAFF.